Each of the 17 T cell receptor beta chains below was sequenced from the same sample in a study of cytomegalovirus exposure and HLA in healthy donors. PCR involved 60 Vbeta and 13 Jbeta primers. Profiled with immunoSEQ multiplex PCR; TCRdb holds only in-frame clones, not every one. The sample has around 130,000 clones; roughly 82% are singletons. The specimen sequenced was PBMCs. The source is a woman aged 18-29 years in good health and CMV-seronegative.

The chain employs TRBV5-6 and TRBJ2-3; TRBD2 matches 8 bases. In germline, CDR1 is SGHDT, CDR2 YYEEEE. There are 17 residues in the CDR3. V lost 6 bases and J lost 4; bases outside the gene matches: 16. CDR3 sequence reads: CASNLAWRAGVPDTQYF. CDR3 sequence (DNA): TGTGCCAGCAACCTAGCATGGCGAGCGGGAGTCCCAGATACGCAGTATTTT. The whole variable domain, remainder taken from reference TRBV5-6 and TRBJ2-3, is DAGVTQSPTHLIKTRGQQVTLRCSPKSGHDTVSWYQQALGQGPQFIFQYYEEEERQRGNFPDRFSGHQFPNYSSELNVNALLLGDSALYLCASNLAWRAGVPDTQYFGPGTRLTVL.

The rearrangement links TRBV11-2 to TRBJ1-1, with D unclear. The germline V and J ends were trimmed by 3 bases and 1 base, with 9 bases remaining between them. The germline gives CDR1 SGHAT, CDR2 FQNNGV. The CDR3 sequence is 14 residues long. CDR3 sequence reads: CASSFGPGNTEAFF. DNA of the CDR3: TGTGCCAGCAGCTTCGGTCCGGGGAACACTGAAGCTTTCTTT.

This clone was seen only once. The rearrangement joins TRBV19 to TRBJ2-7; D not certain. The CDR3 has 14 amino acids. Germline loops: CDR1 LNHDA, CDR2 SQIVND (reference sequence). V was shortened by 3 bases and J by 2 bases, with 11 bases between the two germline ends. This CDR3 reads CASSISAVTYEQYF. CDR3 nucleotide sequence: TGTGCCAGTAGTATCTCGGCGGTAACCTACGAGCAGTACTTC.

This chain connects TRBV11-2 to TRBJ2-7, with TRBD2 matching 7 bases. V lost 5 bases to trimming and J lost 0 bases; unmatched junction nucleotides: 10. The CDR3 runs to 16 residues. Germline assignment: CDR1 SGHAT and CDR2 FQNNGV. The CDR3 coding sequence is TGTGCCAGCAGCCCAAGCCTGGGACTATACTCCTACGAGCAGTACTTC. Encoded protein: CASSPSLGLYSYEQYF.

CDR3 coding DNA: TGTGCCAGCAGCTCTACTGCAGGGGGGCGAGGGAAAGGCTACACCTTC. Translation: CASSSTAGGRGKGYTF. The chain employs TRBV5-6 and TRBJ1-2; TRBD1 agrees at 7 bases. The CDR3 is 16 residues long. The germline V gene encodes CDR1 SGHDT and CDR2 YYEEEE. The J segment lost 8 bases and the V segment lost 3 bases, leaving 16 bases of the junction unmatched.

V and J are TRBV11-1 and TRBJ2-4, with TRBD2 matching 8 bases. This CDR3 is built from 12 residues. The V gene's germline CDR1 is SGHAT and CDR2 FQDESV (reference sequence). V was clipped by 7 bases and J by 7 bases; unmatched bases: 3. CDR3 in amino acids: CASTGGANIQYF. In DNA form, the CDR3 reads TGTGCCAGCACCGGGGGGGCGAACATTCAGTACTTC.

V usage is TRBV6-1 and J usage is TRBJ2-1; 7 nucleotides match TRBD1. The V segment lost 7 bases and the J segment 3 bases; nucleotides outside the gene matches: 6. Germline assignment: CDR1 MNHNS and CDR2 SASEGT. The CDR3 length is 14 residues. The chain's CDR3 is CASTRTGNYNEQFF. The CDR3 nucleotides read TGTGCCAGCACCCGGACAGGTAACTACAATGAGCAGTTCTTC.

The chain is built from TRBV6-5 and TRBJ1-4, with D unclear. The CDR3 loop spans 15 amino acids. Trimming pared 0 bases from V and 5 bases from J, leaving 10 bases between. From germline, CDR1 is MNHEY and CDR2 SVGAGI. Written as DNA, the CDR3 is TGTGCCAGCAGTTACTCGGCGCAGAGGAATGAAAAACTGTTTTTT. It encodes CASSYSAQRNEKLFF.

The CDR3: CASSASGQQEKLFF. CDR3 in DNA: TGTGCCAGCAGCGCGTCGGGACAGCAAGAAAAACTGTTTTTT. The rearrangement links TRBV28 to TRBJ1-4; TRBD1 aligns across 7 bases. CDR1 is MDHEN, CDR2 SYDVKM, per germline. This CDR3 has 14 amino acids. V trimming: 6 bases; J trimming: 8 bases; junction bases outside the gene matches: 9.

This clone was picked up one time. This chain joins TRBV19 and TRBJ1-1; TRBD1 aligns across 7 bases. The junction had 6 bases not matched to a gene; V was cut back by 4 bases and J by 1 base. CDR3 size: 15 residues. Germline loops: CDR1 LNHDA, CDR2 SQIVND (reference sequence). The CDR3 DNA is TGTGCCAGTAGTACCCGACAGGGAAGGAACACTGAAGCTTTCTTT. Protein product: CASSTRQGRNTEAFF.

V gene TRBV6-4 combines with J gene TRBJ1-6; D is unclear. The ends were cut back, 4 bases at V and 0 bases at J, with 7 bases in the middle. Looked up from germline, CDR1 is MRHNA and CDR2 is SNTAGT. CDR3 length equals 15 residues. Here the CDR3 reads CASSALSSYNSPLHF. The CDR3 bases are TGTGCCAGCAGTGCCCTCAGCTCCTATAATTCACCCCTCCACTTT.

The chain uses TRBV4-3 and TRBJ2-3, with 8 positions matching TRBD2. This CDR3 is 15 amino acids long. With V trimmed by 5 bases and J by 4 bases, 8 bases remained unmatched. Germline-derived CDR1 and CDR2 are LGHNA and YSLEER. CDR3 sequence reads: CASSVRGGGPDTQYF. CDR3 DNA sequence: TGCGCCAGCAGCGTCCGGGGGGGAGGCCCAGATACGCAGTATTTT.

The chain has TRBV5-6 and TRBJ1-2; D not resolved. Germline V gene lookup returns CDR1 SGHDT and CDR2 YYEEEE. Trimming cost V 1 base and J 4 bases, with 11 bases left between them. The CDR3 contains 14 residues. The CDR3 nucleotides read TGTGCCAGCAGCTTGCTACTTAGCGGCTATGGCTACACCTTC. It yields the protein CASSLLLSGYGYTF.

CDR3 region: CASSPPTGAHGYTF. The CDR3 bases are TGTGCCAGCAGCCCACCTACAGGGGCCCATGGCTACACCTTC. The gene calls are TRBV5-6 and TRBJ1-2, with 7 positions matching TRBD1. Losses at the gene ends were 4 bases for V and 6 bases for J; bases not matched to a gene: 9. CDR1 and CDR2 from the germline V gene are SGHDT and YYEEEE. The CDR3 has 14 amino acids.

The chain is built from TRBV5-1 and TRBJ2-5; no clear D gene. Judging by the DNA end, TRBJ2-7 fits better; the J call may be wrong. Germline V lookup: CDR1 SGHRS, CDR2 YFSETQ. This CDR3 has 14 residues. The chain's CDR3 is CASSLYTLENEQYF. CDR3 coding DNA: TGCGCCAGCAGCTTATATACTCTCGAAAACGAGCAGTACTTC.

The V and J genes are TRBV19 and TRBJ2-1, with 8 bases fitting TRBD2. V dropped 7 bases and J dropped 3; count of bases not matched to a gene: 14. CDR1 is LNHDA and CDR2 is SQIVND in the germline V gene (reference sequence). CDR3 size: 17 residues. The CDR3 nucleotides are TGTGCCAGTACCCCATGGGCGGGAGGCCCCCTCTACAATGAGCAGTTCTTC. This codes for CASTPWAGGPLYNEQFF.

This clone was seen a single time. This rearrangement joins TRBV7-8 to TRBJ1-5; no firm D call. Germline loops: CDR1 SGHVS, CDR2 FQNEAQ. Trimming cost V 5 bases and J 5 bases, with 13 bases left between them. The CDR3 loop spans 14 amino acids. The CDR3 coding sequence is TGTGCCAGCAGCCTCCGACGGGGTGATCAGCCCCAGCATTTT. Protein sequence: CASSLRRGDQPQHF.